This T cell receptor (beta chain) was identified during a study of brain metastases from non-small cell lung cancer. This CDR3 is built from 12 residues. V lost 4 bases and J 8 bases, leaving 14 bases between the germline ends. CDR1 is GTSNPN, CDR2 SVGIG, per germline (reference sequence). Measured with immunoSEQ multiplex PCR; TCRdb has only the in-frame clones, and not every one. Among about 4,100 clones listed, about 85% were seen once. This receptor was taken from a donor aged 40 or older with non-small cell lung cancer. The sample comprised primary lung tumor tissue. The chain is built from TRBV30 and TRBJ1-2; D gene unclear. The CDR3 here is CAWTEDSRGYTF. CDR3 nucleotides: TGTGCCTGGACGGAGGATTCGAGAGGCTACACCTTC.